Presented here are 17 T cell receptor beta chains from one specimen sequenced in a study of a mutant IDH1 vaccine in newly diagnosed glioma. Which antigens these TCRs recognize remains unknown. This sample's time point: week 5, during vaccination. Each dose delivered 300 ug of mutant IDH1 20-mer peptide subcutaneously with imiquimod. Repertoires were generated with immunoSEQ multiplex PCR, while TCRdb's copy carries only in-frame clones and drops some. The top ten hold over 2% of the sample, which has about 40,000 clones, roughly nine tenths seen once. The source material was PBMCs, sampled from a glioma patient whose treatment included an IDH1 peptide vaccine. The source of these receptors is a man aged 45-65 years with glioma.

V usage is TRBV9 and J usage is TRBJ2-5; 9 nucleotides agree with TRBD2. Trimming took 3 bases from V and 5 from J; bases not matched to a gene: 14. The germline gives CDR1 SGDLS, CDR2 YYNGEE. This CDR3 contains 17 residues. The CDR3 reads CASSASPGGGAYETQYF. In nucleotides, the CDR3 is TGTGCCAGCAGCGCCTCGCCGGGCGGGGGGGCCTATGAGACCCAGTACTTC.

The V and J genes are TRBV5-1 and TRBJ2-5, with D maybe TRBD1 (6 bases). The V gene lost 3 bases and the J gene lost 2 bases, with 14 bases spanning the gap. CDR1 is SGHRS and CDR2 is YFSETQ in the germline V gene. The CDR3 loop spans 15 amino acids. CDR3 in DNA: TGCGCCAGCAGCTGGACAGCGGATATTCAAGAGACCCAGTACTTC. It is translated as CASSWTADIQETQYF.

The genes are TRBV30 and TRBJ2-1, with 9 bases that match TRBD2. Germline CDR1 GTSNPN, CDR2 SVGIG (reference sequence). The CDR3 sequence is 14 residues long. Trimming removed 0 bases from V and 8 bases from J; junction bases left unmatched: 5. CDR3 DNA: TGTGCCTGGAGTGTTAGCGGGAGAGGCGATGAGCAGTTCTTC. This gives the protein CAWSVSGRGDEQFF.

This chain joins TRBV10-3 and TRBJ1-1; D is undetermined. Trimming removed 4 bases at V and 9 bases at J, with 12 bases between. Germline V lookup: CDR1 ENHRY, CDR2 SYGVKD. The CDR3 runs to 12 residues. CDR3 region: CAISGDETKAFF. CDR3 sequence (DNA): TGTGCCATCAGTGGGGATGAGACGAAAGCTTTCTTT.

The V gene is TRBV28, the J gene TRBJ2-7, with 9 bases matching TRBD2. Germline CDR1 and CDR2: MDHEN and SYDVKM. This CDR3 region has 17 residues. V dropped 3 bases and J dropped 7; count of bases not matched to a gene: 16. DNA for the CDR3: TGTGCCAGCAGTTTGGTAAGCGGGAGGATTCCTGGAGGGGAGCAGTACTTC. It encodes CASSLVSGRIPGGEQYF.

V is TRBV6-5 and J is TRBJ2-3, with 15 positions matching TRBD2. Trimming took 6 bases from V and 7 from J; bases not matched to a gene: 5. There are 15 residues in the CDR3. Germline V gene lookup returns CDR1 MNHEY and CDR2 SVGAGI. The CDR3 is CASRWTSGRGHTQYF. The DNA for the CDR3 is TGTGCCAGCAGATGGACTAGCGGGAGGGGTCATACGCAGTATTTT.

The gene calls are TRBV5-1 and TRBJ1-6; possible D gene TRBD1, 6 bases. V shed 4 bases and J shed 7 bases, with 18 bases lying between them. The CDR3 contains 16 residues. From germline, CDR1 is SGHRS and CDR2 YFSETQ. CDR3 DNA: TGCGCCAGCAGCCACGGTGGGGGGCAGATGAATTCACCCCTCCACTTT. Its translation: CASSHGGGQMNSPLHF.

In its sample, this clone was seen once. The chain recombines TRBV29-1 with TRBJ2-1, with D possibly called TRBD1 or TRBD2 (5 bases each). V was trimmed by 6 bases and J by 4 bases, leaving 10 bases between them. CDR1 and CDR2 (germline): SQVTM, ANQGSEA. The CDR3 spans 12 residues. Written as DNA, the CDR3 is TGCAGCGTCGAGGGGAAATACAATGAGCAGTTCTTC. Amino acid sequence: CSVEGKYNEQFF.

The genes are TRBV7-8 and TRBJ2-2, with 11 bases aligning to TRBD1. The CDR3 has 19 amino acids. Trimming at V came to 1 base and at J to 7 bases, leaving 14 bases not matched to a gene. The germline gives CDR1 SGHVS, CDR2 FQNEAQ. The CDR3 DNA reads TGTGCCAGCAGCTTAGTACGGCCCGCGGACAGGGGGCGGGGCGGGGAGCTGTTTTTT. This sequence encodes CASSLVRPADRGRGGELFF.

This clone was picked up one time. Other DNA sequences in this sample translate to the same CDR3. The chain has TRBV14 and TRBJ2-6; D unclear. This CDR3 has 15 amino acids. Germline lookup yields CDR1 SGHDN and CDR2 FVKESK. V lost 4 bases and J 0 bases, leaving 7 bases between the germline ends. The CDR3 DNA reads TGTGCCAGCAGCCCTCTCTCCTCTGGGGCCAACGTCCTGACTTTC. Translation gives CASSPLSSGANVLTF.

This clone was seen a few times. The genes are TRBV7-2 and TRBJ2-1, with TRBD2 matching 14 bases. This CDR3 comprises 19 residues. Germline-derived CDR1 and CDR2 are SGHTA and FQGNSA. Losses at the gene ends were 7 bases for V and 7 bases for J; bases not matched to a gene: 18. The CDR3 sequence: CASTQPGLAGVIGLNEQFF. CDR3 coding DNA: TGTGCCAGCACCCAGCCGGGACTAGCGGGAGTTATTGGCCTTAATGAGCAGTTCTTC.

This sequence joins TRBV6-1 and TRBJ2-7; 8 bases map to TRBD1. Per germline, CDR1 MNHNS and CDR2 SASEGT. V shed 2 bases and J 4 bases; nucleotides not matched to a gene: 7. This CDR3 is 15 amino acids long. This chain's CDR3 is CASSENWGQEYEQYF. For the CDR3, the DNA is TGTGCCAGCAGTGAAAACTGGGGACAGGAGTACGAGCAGTACTTC.

This clone appeared a few times. This chain links TRBV27 with TRBJ2-4; D possibly uses TRBD1 or TRBD2 (6 bases each). The CDR3 has 14 amino acids. CDR1 MNHEY and CDR2 SMNVEV come from the germline V gene (reference sequence). Trimming removed 1 base at V and 8 bases at J, with 12 bases between. CDR3 sequence (DNA): TGTGCCAGCAGTTTATTGGGGGGCGCCCACATTCAGTACTTC. This gives the protein CASSLLGGAHIQYF.

V usage is TRBV7-6 and J usage is TRBJ2-3; 8 bases agree with TRBD1. The ends lost 0 bases at V and 6 bases at J; junction bases unmatched: 8. This CDR3 is 16 amino acids long. CDR1 and CDR2 (germline): SGHVS, FNYEAQ. The CDR3 DNA sequence: TGTGCCAGCAGCTTAGCGCCGACAGGGGCTCTTGATACGCAGTATTTT. Its translation is CASSLAPTGALDTQYF.

The chain uses TRBV19 and TRBJ2-7; TRBD1 matches at 8 bases. This CDR3 has 15 residues. Trimming removed 2 bases from V and 2 bases from J; junction bases left unmatched: 5. CDR1 is LNHDA, CDR2 SQIVND, per germline (reference sequence). CDR3: CASSIPAGGAYEQYF. In DNA form, the CDR3 reads TGTGCCAGTAGTATACCGGCAGGGGGCGCCTACGAGCAGTACTTC.

The chain recombines TRBV2 with TRBJ2-7; 10 bases line up with TRBD2. With V trimmed by 5 bases and J by 3 bases, 4 bases remained unmatched. Germline CDR1 SNHLY, CDR2 FYNNEI. This CDR3 has 14 residues. CDR3 DNA: TGTGCCAGCAGTCGACTAGCGGGCGTCTACGAGCAGTACTTC. It specifies CASSRLAGVYEQYF.

This clone was detected once. The chain employs TRBV30 and TRBJ1-6; the D is unclear. Germline V gives CDR1 GTSNPN, CDR2 SVGIG (reference sequence). Trimming shortened V by 0 bases and J by 9 bases, and 6 bases separated the two germline ends. The CDR3 is 12 amino acids. The CDR3 here is CAWSVRGSPLHF. CDR3 nucleotides: TGTGCCTGGAGTGTACGGGGTTCACCCCTCCACTTT.